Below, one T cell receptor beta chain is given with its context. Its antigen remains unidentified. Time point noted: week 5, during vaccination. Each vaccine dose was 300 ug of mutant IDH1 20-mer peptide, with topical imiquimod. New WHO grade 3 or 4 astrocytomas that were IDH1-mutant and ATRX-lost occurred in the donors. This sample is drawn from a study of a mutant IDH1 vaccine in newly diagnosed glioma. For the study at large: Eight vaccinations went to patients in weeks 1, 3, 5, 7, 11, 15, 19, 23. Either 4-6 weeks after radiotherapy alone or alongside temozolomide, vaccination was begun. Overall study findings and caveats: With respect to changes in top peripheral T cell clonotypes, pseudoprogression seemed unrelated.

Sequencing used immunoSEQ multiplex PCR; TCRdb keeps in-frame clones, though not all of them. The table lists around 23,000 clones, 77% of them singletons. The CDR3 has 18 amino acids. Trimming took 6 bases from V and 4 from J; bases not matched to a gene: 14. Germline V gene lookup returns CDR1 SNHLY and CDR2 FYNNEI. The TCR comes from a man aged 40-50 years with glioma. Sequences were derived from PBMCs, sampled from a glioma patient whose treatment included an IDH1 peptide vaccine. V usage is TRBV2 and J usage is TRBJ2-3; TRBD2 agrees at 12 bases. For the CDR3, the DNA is TGTGCCAGCAGCCCAGGACAGACTAGCGGGGGACGCTCAGATACGCAGTATTTT. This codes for CASSPGQTSGGRSDTQYF.